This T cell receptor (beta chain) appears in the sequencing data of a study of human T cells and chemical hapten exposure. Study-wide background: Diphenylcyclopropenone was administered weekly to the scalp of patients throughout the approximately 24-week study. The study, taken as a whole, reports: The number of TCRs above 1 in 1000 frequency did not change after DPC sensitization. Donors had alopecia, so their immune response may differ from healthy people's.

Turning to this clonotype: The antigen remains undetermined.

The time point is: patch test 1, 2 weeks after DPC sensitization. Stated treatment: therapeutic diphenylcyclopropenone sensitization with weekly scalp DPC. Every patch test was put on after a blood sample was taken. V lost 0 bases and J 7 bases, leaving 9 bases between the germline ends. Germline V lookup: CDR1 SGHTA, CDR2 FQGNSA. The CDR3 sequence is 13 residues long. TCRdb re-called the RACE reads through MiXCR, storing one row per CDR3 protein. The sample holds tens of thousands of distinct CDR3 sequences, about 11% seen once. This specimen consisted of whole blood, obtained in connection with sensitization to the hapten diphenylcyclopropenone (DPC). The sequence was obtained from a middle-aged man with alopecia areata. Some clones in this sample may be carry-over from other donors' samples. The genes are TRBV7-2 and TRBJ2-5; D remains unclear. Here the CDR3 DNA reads TGTGCCAGCAGCTTAGCGTCTAAGGGGACCCAGTACTTC. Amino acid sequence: CASSLASKGTQYF.